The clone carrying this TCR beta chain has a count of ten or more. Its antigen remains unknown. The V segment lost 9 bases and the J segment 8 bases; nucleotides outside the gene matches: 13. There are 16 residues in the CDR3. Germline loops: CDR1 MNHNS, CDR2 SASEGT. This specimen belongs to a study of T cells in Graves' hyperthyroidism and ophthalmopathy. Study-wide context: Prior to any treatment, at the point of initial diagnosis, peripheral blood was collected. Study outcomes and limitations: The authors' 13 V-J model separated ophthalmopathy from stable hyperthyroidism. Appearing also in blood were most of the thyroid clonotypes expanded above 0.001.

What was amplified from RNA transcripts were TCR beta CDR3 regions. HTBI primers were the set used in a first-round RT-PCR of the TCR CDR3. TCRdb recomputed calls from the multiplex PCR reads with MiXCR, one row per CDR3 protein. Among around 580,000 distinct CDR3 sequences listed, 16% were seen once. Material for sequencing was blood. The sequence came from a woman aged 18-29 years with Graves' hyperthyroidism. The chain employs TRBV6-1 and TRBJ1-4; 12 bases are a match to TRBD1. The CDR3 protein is CASSRDRGRRDEKLFF. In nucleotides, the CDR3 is TGTGCCAGTTCCCGGGACAGGGGGCGCAGGGACGAAAAACTGTTTTTT.